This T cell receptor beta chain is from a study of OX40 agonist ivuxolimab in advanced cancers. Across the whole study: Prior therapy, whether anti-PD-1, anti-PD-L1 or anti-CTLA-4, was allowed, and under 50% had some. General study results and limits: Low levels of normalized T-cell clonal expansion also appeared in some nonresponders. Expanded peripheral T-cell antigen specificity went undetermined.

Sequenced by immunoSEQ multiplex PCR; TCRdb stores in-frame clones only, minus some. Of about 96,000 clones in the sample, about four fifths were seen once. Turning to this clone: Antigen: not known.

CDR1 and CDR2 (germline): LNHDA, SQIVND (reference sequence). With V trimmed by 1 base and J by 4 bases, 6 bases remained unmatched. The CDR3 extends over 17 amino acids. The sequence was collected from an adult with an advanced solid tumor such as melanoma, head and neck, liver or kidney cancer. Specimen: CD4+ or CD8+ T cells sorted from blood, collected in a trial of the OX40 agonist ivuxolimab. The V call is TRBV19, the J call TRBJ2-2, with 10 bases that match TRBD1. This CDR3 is CASSIGATGGGTGELFF. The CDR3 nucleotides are TGTGCCAGTAGTATAGGGGCGACAGGGGGCGGCACCGGGGAGCTGTTTTTT.